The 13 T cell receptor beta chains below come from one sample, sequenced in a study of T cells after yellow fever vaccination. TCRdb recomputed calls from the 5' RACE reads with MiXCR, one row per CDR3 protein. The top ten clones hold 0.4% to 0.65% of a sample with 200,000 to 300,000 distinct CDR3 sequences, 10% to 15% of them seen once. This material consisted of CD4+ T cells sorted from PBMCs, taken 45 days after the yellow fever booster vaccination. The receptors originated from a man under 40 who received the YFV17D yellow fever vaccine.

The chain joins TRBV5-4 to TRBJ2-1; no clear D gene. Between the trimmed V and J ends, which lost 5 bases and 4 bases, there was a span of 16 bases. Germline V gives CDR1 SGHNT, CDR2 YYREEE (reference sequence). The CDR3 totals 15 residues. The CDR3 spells CASSIPPGRYNEQFF. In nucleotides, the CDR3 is TGTGCCAGCAGTATCCCGCCCGGGCGATACAATGAGCAGTTCTTC. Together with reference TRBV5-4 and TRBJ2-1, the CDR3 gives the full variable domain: ETGVTQSPTHLIKTRGQQVTLRCSSQSGHNTVSWYQQALGQGPQFIFQYYREEENGRGNFPPRFSGLQFPNYSSELNVNALELDDSALYLCASSIPPGRYNEQFFGPGTRLTVL.

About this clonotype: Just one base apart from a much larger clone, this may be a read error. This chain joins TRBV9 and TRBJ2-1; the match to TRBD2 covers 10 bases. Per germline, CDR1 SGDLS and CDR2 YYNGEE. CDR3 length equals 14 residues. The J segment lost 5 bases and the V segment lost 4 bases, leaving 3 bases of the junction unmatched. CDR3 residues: CASSFSGRNNEQFF. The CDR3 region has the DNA TGTGCCAGCAGCTTTAGCGGGAGGAACAATGAGCAGTTCTTC. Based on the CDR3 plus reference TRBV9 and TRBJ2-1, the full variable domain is DSGVTQTPKHLITATGQRVTLRCSPRSGDLSVYWYQQSLDQGLQFLIQYYNGEERAKGNILERFSAQQFPDLHSELNLSSLELGDSALYFCASSFSGRNNEQFFGPGTRLTVL.

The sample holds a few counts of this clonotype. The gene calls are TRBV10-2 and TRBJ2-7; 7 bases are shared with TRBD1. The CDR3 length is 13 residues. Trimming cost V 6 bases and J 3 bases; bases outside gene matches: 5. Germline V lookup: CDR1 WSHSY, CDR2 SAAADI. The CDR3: CASRNRGGYEQYF. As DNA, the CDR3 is TGCGCCAGCAGAAACAGGGGTGGCTACGAGCAGTACTTC.

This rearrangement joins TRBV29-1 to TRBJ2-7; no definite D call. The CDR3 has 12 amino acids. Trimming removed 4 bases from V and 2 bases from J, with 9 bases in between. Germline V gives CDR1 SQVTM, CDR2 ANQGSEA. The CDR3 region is CSVGARTYEQYF. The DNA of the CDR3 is TGCAGCGTTGGGGCCAGGACCTACGAGCAGTACTTC.

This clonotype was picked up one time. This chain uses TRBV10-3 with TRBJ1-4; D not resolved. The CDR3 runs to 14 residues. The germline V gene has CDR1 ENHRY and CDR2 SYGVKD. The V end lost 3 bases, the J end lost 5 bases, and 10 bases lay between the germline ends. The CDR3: CAISDRRSNEKLFF. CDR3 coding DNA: TGTGCCATCAGTGACAGGAGATCAAATGAAAAACTGTTTTTT.

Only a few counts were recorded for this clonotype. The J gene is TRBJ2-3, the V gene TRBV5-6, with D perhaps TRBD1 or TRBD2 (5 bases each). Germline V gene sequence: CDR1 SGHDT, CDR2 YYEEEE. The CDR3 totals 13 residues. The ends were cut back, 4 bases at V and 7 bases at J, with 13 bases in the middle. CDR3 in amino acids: CASSHRDHNTQYF. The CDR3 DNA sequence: TGTGCCAGCAGCCATCGGGACCACAATACGCAGTATTTT.

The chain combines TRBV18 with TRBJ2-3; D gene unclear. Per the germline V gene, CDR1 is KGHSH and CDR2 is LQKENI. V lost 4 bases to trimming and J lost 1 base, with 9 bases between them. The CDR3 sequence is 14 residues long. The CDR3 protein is CASSHTPGTDTQYF. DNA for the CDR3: TGTGCCAGCTCACATACGCCTGGCACAGATACGCAGTATTTT.

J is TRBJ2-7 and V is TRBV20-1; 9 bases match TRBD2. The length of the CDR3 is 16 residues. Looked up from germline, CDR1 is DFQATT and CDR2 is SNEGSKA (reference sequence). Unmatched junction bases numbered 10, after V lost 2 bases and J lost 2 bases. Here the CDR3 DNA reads TGCAGTGCTAGAAAGACTAGCGGCACCCATACCTACGAGCAGTACTTC. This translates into CSARKTSGTHTYEQYF.

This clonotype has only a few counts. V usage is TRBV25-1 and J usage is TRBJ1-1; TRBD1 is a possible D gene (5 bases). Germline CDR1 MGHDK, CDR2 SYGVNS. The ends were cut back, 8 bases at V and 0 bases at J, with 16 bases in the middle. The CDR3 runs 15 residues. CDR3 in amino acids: CASLPGKGMNTEAFF. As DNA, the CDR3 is TGTGCCAGCTTACCAGGGAAGGGGATGAACACTGAAGCTTTCTTT.

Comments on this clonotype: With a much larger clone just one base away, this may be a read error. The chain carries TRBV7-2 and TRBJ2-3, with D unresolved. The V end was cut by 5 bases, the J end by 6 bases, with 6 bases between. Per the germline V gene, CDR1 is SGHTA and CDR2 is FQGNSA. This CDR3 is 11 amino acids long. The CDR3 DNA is TGTGCCAGCAGCCCCTGGGATACGCAGTATTTT. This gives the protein CASSPWDTQYF.

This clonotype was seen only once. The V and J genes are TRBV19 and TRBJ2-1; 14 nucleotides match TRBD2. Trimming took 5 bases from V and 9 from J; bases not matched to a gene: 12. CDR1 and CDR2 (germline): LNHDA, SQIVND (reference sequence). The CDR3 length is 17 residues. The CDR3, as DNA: TGTGCCAGTAGTGTCCGCCCGGGACTAGCGGGAGTGCGTGAGCAGTTCTTC. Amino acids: CASSVRPGLAGVREQFF.

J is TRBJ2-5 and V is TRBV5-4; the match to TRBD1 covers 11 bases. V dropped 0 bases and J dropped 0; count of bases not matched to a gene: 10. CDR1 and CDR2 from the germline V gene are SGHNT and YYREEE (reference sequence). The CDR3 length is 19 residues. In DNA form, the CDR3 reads TGTGCCAGCAGCTTGGATCCGGGACAGGGGGGAGGGTACCAAGAGACCCAGTACTTC. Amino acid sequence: CASSLDPGQGGGYQETQYF.

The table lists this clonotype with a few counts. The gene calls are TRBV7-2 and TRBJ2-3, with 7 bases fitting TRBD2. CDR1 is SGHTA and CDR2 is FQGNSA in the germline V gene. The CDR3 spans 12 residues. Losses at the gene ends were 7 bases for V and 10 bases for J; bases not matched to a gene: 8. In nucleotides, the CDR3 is TGTGCCAGCACCTGGAGGGACTACTCGCAGTATTTT. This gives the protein CASTWRDYSQYF.